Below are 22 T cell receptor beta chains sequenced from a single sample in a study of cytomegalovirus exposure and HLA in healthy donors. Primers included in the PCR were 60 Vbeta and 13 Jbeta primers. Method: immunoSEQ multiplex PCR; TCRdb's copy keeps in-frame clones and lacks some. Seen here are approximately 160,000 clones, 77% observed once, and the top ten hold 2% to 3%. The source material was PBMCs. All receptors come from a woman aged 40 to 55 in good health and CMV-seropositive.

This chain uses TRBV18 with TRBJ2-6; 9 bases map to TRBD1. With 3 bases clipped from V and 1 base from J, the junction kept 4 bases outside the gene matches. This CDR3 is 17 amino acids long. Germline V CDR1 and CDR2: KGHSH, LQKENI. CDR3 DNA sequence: TGTGCCAGCTCACCGGGACAGGGAATATCTGGGGCCAACGTCCTGACTTTC. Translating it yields CASSPGQGISGANVLTF. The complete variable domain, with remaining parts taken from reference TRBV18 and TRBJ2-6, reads NAGVMQNPRHLVRRRGQEARLRCSPMKGHSHVYWYRQLPEEGLKFMVYLQKENIIDESGMPKERFSAEFPKEGPSILRIQQVVRGDSAAYFCASSPGQGISGANVLTFGAGSRLTVL.

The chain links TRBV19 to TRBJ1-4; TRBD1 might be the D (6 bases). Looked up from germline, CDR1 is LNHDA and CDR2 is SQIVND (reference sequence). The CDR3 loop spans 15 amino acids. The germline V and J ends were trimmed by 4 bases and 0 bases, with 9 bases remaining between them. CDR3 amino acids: CASSKQGATNEKLFF. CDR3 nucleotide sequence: TGTGCCAGTAGTAAACAGGGAGCAACTAATGAAAAACTGTTTTTT.

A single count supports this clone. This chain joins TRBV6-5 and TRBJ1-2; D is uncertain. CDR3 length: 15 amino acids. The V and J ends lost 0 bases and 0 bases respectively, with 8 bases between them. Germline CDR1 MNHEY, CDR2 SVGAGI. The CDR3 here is CASSYSMETNYGYTF. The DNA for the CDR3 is TGTGCCAGCAGTTACTCGATGGAGACTAACTATGGCTACACCTTC.

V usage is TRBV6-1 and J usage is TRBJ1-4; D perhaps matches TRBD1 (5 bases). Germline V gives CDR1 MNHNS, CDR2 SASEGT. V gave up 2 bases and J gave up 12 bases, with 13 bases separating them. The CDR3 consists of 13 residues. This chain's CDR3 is CASSEQGGRELFF. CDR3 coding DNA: TGTGCCAGCAGTGAACAGGGCGGGAGGGAACTGTTTTTT.

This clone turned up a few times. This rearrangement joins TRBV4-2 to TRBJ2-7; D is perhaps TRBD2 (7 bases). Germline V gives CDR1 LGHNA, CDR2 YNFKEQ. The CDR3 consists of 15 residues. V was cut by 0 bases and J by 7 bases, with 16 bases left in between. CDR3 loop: CASSQEQGGPGEQYF. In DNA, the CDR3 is TGTGCCAGCAGCCAAGAACAGGGAGGGCCGGGGGAGCAGTACTTC.

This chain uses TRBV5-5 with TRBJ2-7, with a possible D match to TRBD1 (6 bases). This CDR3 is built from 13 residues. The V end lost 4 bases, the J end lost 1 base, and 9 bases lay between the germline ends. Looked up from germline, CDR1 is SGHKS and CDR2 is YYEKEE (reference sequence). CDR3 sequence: CASSPTGSYEQYF. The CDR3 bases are TGTGCCAGCAGCCCGACAGGTTCCTACGAGCAGTACTTC.

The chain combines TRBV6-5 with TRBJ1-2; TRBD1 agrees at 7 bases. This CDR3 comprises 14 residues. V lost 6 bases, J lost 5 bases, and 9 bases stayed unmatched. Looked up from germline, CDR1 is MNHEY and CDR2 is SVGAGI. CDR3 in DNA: TGTGCCAGCAGCCGACAGGGTTTAAGATATGGCTACACCTTC. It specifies CASSRQGLRYGYTF.

The chain's CDR3 is CASSPPWRQYEQYF. Here the CDR3 DNA reads TGTGCCAGCAGCCCCCCCTGGAGGCAGTACGAGCAGTACTTC. V and J are TRBV7-2 and TRBJ2-7, with D possibly matching TRBD2 (5 bases). This CDR3 has 14 residues. Trimming stripped 5 bases from V and 4 bases from J, with 15 bases between. The germline V gene encodes CDR1 SGHTA and CDR2 FQGNSA.

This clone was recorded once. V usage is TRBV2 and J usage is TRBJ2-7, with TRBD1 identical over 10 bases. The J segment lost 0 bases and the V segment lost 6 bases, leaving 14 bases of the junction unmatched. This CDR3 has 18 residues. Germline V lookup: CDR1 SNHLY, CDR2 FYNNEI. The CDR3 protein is CASRVRDRGSLSSYEQYF. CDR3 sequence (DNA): TGTGCCAGCAGGGTCCGGGACAGGGGCTCCCTAAGCTCCTACGAGCAGTACTTC.

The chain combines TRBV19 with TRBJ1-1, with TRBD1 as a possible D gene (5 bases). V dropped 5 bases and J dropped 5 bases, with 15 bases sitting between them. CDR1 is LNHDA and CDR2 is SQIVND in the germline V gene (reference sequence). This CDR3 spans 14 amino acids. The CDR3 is CASSGVPGGTEAFF. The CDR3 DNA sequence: TGTGCCAGTAGTGGCGTTCCGGGGGGGACTGAAGCTTTCTTT.

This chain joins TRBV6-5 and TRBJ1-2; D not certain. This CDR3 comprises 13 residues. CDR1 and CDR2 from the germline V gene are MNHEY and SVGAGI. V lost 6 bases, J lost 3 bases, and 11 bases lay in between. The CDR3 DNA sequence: TGTGCCAGCAGAGCGGGGAGGGACTATGGCTACACCTTC. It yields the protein CASRAGRDYGYTF.

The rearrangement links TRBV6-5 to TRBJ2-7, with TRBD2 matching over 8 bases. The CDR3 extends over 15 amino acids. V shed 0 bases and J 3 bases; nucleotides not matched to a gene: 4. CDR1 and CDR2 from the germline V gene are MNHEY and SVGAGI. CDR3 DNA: TGTGCCAGCAGTTACTCGCGGGAGGCCGTCTACGAGCAGTACTTC. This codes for CASSYSREAVYEQYF.

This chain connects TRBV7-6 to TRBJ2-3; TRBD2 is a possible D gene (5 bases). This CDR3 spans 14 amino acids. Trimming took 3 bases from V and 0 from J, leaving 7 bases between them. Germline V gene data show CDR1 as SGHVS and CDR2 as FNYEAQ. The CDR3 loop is CASSFSGSTDTQYF. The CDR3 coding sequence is TGTGCCAGCAGCTTCTCGGGGAGCACAGATACGCAGTATTTT.

This chain's CDR3 is CAWTVSLDEQFF. The CDR3 nucleotides are TGTGCCTGGACGGTCTCGTTGGATGAGCAGTTCTTC. V gene TRBV30 combines with J gene TRBJ2-1; D is unresolved. The CDR3 is 12 residues long. The V gene's germline CDR1 is GTSNPN and CDR2 SVGIG (reference sequence). Trimming stripped 4 bases from V and 8 bases from J, with 12 bases between.

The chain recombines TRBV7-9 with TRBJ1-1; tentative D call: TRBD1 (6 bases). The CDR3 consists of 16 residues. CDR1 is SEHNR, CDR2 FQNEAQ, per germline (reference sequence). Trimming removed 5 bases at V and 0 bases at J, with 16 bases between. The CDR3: CASSPSRDTMNTEAFF. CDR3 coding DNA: TGTGCCAGCAGCCCTTCCCGGGACACTATGAACACTGAAGCTTTCTTT.

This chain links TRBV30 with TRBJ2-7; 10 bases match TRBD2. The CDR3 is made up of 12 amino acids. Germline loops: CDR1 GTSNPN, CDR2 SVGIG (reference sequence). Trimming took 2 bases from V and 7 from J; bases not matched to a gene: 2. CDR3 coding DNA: TGTGCCTGGAGTCGGACTAGCGGAGAGCAGTACTTC. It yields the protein CAWSRTSGEQYF. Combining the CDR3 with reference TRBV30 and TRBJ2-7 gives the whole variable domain SQTIHQWPATLVQPVGSPLSLECTVEGTSNPNLYWYRQAAGRGLQLLFYSVGIGQISSEVPQNLSASRPQDRQFILSSKKLLLSDSGFYLCAWSRTSGEQYFGPGTRLTVT.

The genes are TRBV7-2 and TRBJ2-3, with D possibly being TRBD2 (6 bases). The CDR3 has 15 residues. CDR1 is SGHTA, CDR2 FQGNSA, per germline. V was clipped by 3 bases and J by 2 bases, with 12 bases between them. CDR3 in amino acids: CASSFVGDSTDTQYF. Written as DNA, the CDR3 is TGTGCCAGCAGCTTTGTGGGGGACTCCACAGATACGCAGTATTTT.

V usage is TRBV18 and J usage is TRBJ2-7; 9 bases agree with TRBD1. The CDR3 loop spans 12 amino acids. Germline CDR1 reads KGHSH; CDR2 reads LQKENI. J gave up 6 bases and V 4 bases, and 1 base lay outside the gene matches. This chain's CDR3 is CASSRDRVEQYF. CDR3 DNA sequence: TGTGCCAGCTCACGGGACAGGGTCGAGCAGTACTTC.

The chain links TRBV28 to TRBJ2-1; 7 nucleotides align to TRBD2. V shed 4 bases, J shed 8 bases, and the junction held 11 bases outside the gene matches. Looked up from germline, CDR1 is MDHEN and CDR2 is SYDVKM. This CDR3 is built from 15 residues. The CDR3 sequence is CASSSGGLERDEQFF. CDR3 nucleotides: TGTGCCAGCAGTTCGGGCGGACTAGAAAGGGATGAGCAGTTCTTC.

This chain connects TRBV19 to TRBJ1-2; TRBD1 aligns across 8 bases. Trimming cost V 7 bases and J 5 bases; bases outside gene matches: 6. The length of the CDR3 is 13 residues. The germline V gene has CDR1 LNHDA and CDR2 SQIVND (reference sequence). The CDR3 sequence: CASIGQGAYGYTF. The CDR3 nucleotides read TGTGCCAGTATAGGACAGGGAGCATATGGCTACACCTTC.

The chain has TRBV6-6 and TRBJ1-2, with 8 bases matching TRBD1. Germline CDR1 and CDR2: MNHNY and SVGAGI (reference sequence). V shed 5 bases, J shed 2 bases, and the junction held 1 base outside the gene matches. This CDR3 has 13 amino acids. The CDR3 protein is CASSGQGNYGYTF. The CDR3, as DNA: TGTGCCAGCAGTGGACAGGGCAACTATGGCTACACCTTC.

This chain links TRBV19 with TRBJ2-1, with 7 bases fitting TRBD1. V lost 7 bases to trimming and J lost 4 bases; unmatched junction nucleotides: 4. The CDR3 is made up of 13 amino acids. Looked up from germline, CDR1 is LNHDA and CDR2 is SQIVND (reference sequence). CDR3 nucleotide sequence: TGTGCCAGTACTAAACAGGGGTACAATGAGCAGTTCTTC. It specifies CASTKQGYNEQFF.